These 4 T cell receptor beta chains originate from one sample sequenced in a study of CD8+ T cells in alopecia areata. Reverse transcription of extracted RNA yielded cDNA, which provided the sequencing template. Profiling relied on immunoSEQ multiplex PCR, and the TCRdb table lists in-frame clones only, not all of them. The sample consists of more than 200,000 clones, approximately 61% of them appearing once. The sequenced sample was CD4+ T cells sorted from blood, obtained at week 0. These receptor sequences come from a human donor with alopecia areata.

Only a few counts were recorded for this clone. V gene TRBV13 combines with J gene TRBJ1-2; no definite D call. V was cut by 5 bases and J by 3 bases, with 10 bases left in between. CDR3 length: 13 residues. From germline, CDR1 is PRHDT and CDR2 FYEKMQ (reference sequence). The CDR3: CASSHTVDYGYTF. CDR3 DNA sequence: TGTGCCAGCAGCCATACGGTCGACTATGGCTACACCTTC. Full variable domain (remainder filled in from reference TRBV13 and TRBJ1-2): AAGVIQSPRHLIKEKRETATLKCYPIPRHDTVYWYQQGPGQDPQFLISFYEKMQSDKGSIPDRFSAQQFSDYHSELNMSSLELGDSALYFCASSHTVDYGYTFGSGTRLTVV.

Only a few counts were recorded for this clone. The chain combines TRBV9 with TRBJ2-3; D gene unclear. This CDR3 spans 13 amino acids. The germline gives CDR1 SGDLS, CDR2 YYNGEE. V lost 0 bases, J lost 8 bases, and 10 bases lay in between. Here the CDR3 reads CASSVGPTGTQYF. Written as DNA, the CDR3 is TGTGCCAGCAGCGTAGGACCCACGGGTACGCAGTATTTT.

The chain is built from TRBV15 and TRBJ1-2, with D hard to call. Trimming removed 0 bases from V and 7 bases from J, with 9 bases in between. Looked up from germline, CDR1 is LNHNV and CDR2 is YYDKDF (reference sequence). The CDR3 runs 13 residues. CDR3 sequence: CATSRDRMGGYTF. The DNA of the CDR3 is TGTGCCACCAGCAGAGATCGGATGGGTGGCTACACCTTC.

For this clone: An end of the junction differs from the germline gene, which may be a read error. The chain combines TRBV7-7 with TRBJ2-1; D perhaps matches TRBD2 (6 bases). This CDR3 contains 14 residues. Germline CDR1 SSHAT, CDR2 FNYEAQ (reference sequence). The CDR3 here is CASSLAGTHNEQFF. DNA for the CDR3: TGTGCTAGCAGCTTAGCCGGGACTCACAATGAGCAGTTCTTC.